A selection of T cell receptor beta chains follows, all from one sample in a study of OX40 agonist ivuxolimab in advanced cancers. Measured with immunoSEQ multiplex PCR; TCRdb has only the in-frame clones, and not every one. The sample lists 65,000 to 85,000 clones, more than 70% occurring once. The specimen comprised CD4+ or CD8+ T cells sorted from blood, sampled in a trial of the OX40 agonist ivuxolimab. The receptor source for this set is an adult with an advanced solid tumor such as melanoma, head and neck, liver or kidney cancer. The conserved cysteine and the conserved F or W are not part of the CDR3 here. Clone size, where shown, is once, few, many, or a class for clones that have expanded.

j_gene | abundance | v_gene | CDR3aa
TRBJ2-7 | NA | TRBV5-1 | ASSGLTGASYEQY
TRBJ2-2 | NA | TRBV6-1 | ASSESGSGINTGELF
TRBJ2-3 | NA | TRBV4-1 | ASSQESKASTDTQY
TRBJ2-1 | NA | TRBV6-4 | ASSDSGGPYNEQF
TRBJ1-5 | once | TRBV28 | ATRGPASNQPQH
TRBJ2-5 | NA | TRBV19 | ASSFTGQGSETQY
TRBJ2-4 | NA | TRBV7-9 | ASSTDRVERRHIQY
NA | NA | TRBV19 | ASSRLAGNEQY
TRBJ1-4 | NA | TRBV9 | ASSTGTGGLGEKLF
TRBJ2-7 | NA | TRBV6-1 | ASSDGLGTGYEQY
TRBJ1-1 | NA | TRBV5-1 | ASSLGLGNTEAF
TRBJ1-4 | NA | TRBV7-2 | ASSFTPIGRGSNEKLF
TRBJ1-1 | NA | TRBV5-8 | ASSLEWTGTTEAF
TRBJ2-3 | NA | TRBV9 | ASSPRAGGSTDTQY
TRBJ1-1 | NA | TRBV6-6 | ASSLTENTEAF
TRBJ2-5 | NA | TRBV5-6 | ASSLGLAGGETQY
TRBJ1-5 | NA | TRBV5-8 | ASSPAVGGAINQPQH
TRBJ1-2 | NA | TRBV19 | ASTRGQPGYGYT
TRBJ1-1 | NA | TRBV5-4 | ASSLEPNRGNTEAF
TRBJ2-7 | NA | TRBV25-1 | ASSEPGQGSSYEQY
TRBJ2-7 | NA | TRBV5-1 | ASIWDMTGPTYEQY
TRBJ2-3 | NA | TRBV7-8 | ASSLGLAGAHRRASTDTQY
TRBJ2-2 | NA | TRBV6-1 | ASSEMAGGYTGELF
TRBJ2-3 | NA | TRBV28 | ASSLRDTDTQY
TRBJ1-4 | NA | TRBV16 | ASSQSGTGLLNEKLF
TRBJ2-3 | NA | TRBV4-2 | ASSDEKRGPDTQY
TRBJ2-5 | NA | TRBV9 | ASSVAGTGGPETQY
TRBJ2-7 | NA | TRBV7-2 | ASSPGVGGTYEQY
TRBJ2-2 | NA | TRBV19 | ATGAGGWTGELF
TRBJ2-2 | NA | TRBV11-2 | ASRLLVTGELF
TRBJ1-2 | NA | TRBV6-1 | ASSELSGTGGSNYGYT
TRBJ2-5 | NA | TRBV7-8 | ASSFVRRGETQY
TRBJ2-7 | NA | TRBV2 | ASRKTGSYEQY
TRBJ1-4 | NA | TRBV10-2 | ASRDGTNEKLF
TRBJ2-3 | once | TRBV7-9 | ASSLGPRPQY
TRBJ1-5 | NA | TRBV10-3 | AIKGQGGQPQH
TRBJ2-5 | NA | TRBV11-3 | ASSLGDQETQY
TRBJ2-7 | NA | TRBV4-1 | ASSQEARFPTYEQY
TRBJ2-5 | NA | TRBV5-1 | ASSLAFGAGETQY
TRBJ1-1 | NA | TRBV30 | AWRQANTEAF
TRBJ2-7 | once | TRBV6-5 | ASSNLGYEQY